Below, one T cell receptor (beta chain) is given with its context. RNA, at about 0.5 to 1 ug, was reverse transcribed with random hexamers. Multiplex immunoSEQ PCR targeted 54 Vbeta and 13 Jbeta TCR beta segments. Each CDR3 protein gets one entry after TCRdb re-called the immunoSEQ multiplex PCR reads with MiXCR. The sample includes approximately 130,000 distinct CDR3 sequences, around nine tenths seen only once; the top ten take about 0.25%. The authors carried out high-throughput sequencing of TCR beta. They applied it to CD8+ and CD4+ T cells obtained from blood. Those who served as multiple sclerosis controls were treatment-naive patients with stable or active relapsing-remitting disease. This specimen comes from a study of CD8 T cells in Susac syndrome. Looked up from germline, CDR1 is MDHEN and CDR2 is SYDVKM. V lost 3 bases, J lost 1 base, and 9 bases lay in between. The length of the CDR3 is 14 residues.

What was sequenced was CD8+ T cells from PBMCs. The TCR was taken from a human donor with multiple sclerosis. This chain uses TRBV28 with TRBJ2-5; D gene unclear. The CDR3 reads CASSFREAQETQYF. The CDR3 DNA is TGTGCCAGCAGTTTCCGTGAGGCCCAAGAGACCCAGTACTTC. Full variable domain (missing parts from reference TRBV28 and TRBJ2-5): DVKVTQSSRYLVKRTGEKVFLECVQDMDHENMFWYRQDPGLGLRLIYFSYDVKMKEKGDIPEGYSVSREKKERFSLILESASTNQTSMYLCASSFREAQETQYFGPGTRLLVL.